These 11 T cell receptor beta chains originate from one sample sequenced in a study of blood T cell repertoires in COVID-19. Sequenced by immunoSEQ multiplex PCR; TCRdb stores in-frame clones only, minus some. The sample lists 300,000 to 450,000 clones, roughly 85% occurring once. Sequenced input: peripheral blood. The receptors shown here come from a woman in her late teens or twenties with acute or convalescent COVID-19.

The chain links TRBV2 to TRBJ2-7, with D tentatively TRBD1 (5 bases). Trimming took 8 bases from V and 5 from J, leaving 10 bases between them. From germline, CDR1 is SNHLY and CDR2 FYNNEI. The length of the CDR3 is 11 residues. This CDR3 reads CASAQGDEQYF. For the CDR3, the DNA is TGTGCCAGCGCTCAGGGCGACGAGCAGTACTTC.

The CDR3 nucleotides are TGTGCTAGTGGTTTGGTAACGAGCAGGGTCATATTCACTAATGAAAAACTGTTTTTT. Amino acid sequence: CASGLVTSRVIFTNEKLFF. This chain joins TRBV12-5 and TRBJ1-4, with D maybe TRBD1 (5 bases). From germline, CDR1 is LGHNT and CDR2 FRNRAP. The ends were cut back, 0 bases at V and 2 bases at J, with 19 bases in the middle. The CDR3 runs 19 residues.

The CDR3 nucleotides read TGTGCCATCAGCCGGACTAGCGGGGGAGGGAATGAGCAGTTCTTC. Protein product: CAISRTSGGGNEQFF. V gene TRBV10-3 combines with J gene TRBJ2-1; 13 nucleotides agree with TRBD2. The V segment lost 6 bases and the J segment 7 bases; nucleotides outside the gene matches: 6. The CDR3 covers 15 residues. Germline V CDR1 and CDR2: ENHRY, SYGVKD.

V is TRBV23-1 and J is TRBJ1-2, with 7 nucleotides matching TRBD1. TRBV23-1 is identified as an open reading frame with a role that is uncertain. V shed 3 bases and J 5 bases; nucleotides not matched to a gene: 12. The CDR3 is 16 amino acids. Here the CDR3 reads CASSHYIGGAAYGYTF. In nucleotides, the CDR3 is TGCGCCAGCAGTCATTATATAGGGGGCGCAGCTTATGGCTACACCTTC.

The chain has TRBV19 and TRBJ1-5; possible D gene TRBD1, 6 bases. The CDR3 contains 13 residues. Germline V gives CDR1 LNHDA, CDR2 SQIVND (reference sequence). V was trimmed by 4 bases and J by 5 bases, leaving 9 bases between them. The CDR3, as DNA: TGTGCCAGTAGTAGACAGGAGTATCAGCCCCAGCATTTT. Its protein product is CASSRQEYQPQHF.

V and J are TRBV3-1 (or the pseudogene TRBV3-2) and TRBJ2-5, with D unclear. The CDR3 is 12 amino acids. Trimming stripped 3 bases from V and 5 bases from J, with 7 bases between. Per germline, CDR1 LGHDT and CDR2 YNNKEL (reference sequence). In DNA, the CDR3 is TGTGCCAGCAGCCAGGCGGCCGAGACCCAGTACTTC. Its translation: CASSQAAETQYF.

The chain uses TRBV6-1 and TRBJ2-7; D uncertain. The germline V gene encodes CDR1 MNHNS and CDR2 SASEGT. The CDR3 contains 14 residues. V dropped 2 bases and J dropped 3 bases, with 11 bases sitting between them. CDR3 sequence (DNA): TGTGCCAGCAGTGAAAGGAGAGTGGACTACGAGCAGTACTTC. It encodes CASSERRVDYEQYF.

The chain is built from TRBV19 and TRBJ1-1; TRBD1 might be the D (6 bases). Trimming took off 4 bases at V and 1 base at J, with 13 bases between the two ends. From germline, CDR1 is LNHDA and CDR2 SQIVND (reference sequence). The CDR3 totals 15 residues. The chain's CDR3 is CASSTQGFPNTEAFF. The CDR3 DNA sequence: TGTGCCAGTAGTACTCAGGGGTTCCCGAACACTGAAGCTTTCTTT. Based on the CDR3 plus reference TRBV19 and TRBJ1-1, the full variable domain is DGGITQSPKYLFRKEGQNVTLSCEQNLNHDAMYWYRQDPGQGLRLIYYSQIVNDFQKGDIAEGYSVSREKKESFPLTVTSAQKNPTAFYLCASSTQGFPNTEAFFGQGTRLTVV.

The genes are TRBV27 and TRBJ1-4; possible D gene TRBD1, 6 bases. The ends were cut back, 5 bases at V and 8 bases at J, with 15 bases in the middle. The length of the CDR3 is 14 residues. Germline V gene lookup returns CDR1 MNHEY and CDR2 SMNVEV (reference sequence). The CDR3: CASSRQFRGEKLFF. CDR3 nucleotides: TGTGCCAGCAGTCGCCAGTTCAGGGGCGAAAAACTGTTTTTT.

V is TRBV5-1 and J is TRBJ2-7, with TRBD2 as a possible D gene (6 bases). Germline V lookup: CDR1 SGHRS, CDR2 YFSETQ. This CDR3 has 14 amino acids. V was shortened by 4 bases and J by 3 bases, with 14 bases between the two germline ends. The CDR3 DNA follows: TGCGCCAGCAGCCCGGGAGTACAGAGCTACGAGCAGTACTTC. This codes for CASSPGVQSYEQYF.

This clone turned up a few times. The rearrangement uses TRBV28 and TRBJ1-3; TRBD1 matches at 7 bases. With 3 bases clipped from V and 7 bases from J, the junction kept 6 bases outside the gene matches. The CDR3 runs 14 residues. From germline, CDR1 is MDHEN and CDR2 SYDVKM. The CDR3 loop is CASSLLDRVNTIYF. CDR3 DNA: TGTGCCAGCAGTTTGCTCGACAGGGTCAACACCATATATTTT.